Listed below are T cell receptor beta chains from one sample, sequenced in a study of regulatory T cells in long-lasting Graves disease. MiXCR was run by TCRdb on the multiplex PCR reads, yielding one entry per CDR3 protein. The table lists around 400,000 distinct CDR3 sequences, roughly 12% of them singletons. This sample was also put to use in a study of T cells in Graves' hyperthyroidism and ophthalmopathy.

The input for sequencing was peripheral blood mononuclear cells (PBMCs), taken at new diagnosis, from a patient treated with antithyroid drugs. Every receptor here comes from a woman aged 18-29 years with Graves disease. Each CDR3 is given with its conserved first and last residue. The D gene is left open where the match is weak. The size field is filled for only some rows; it gives once, few, many or a size class.

clone size: few
V gene: TRBV24-1
D gene: TRBD2
J gene: TRBJ2-1
CDR3 DNA: TGTGCCACCAGTGATAGGGGAGGGCACAATGAGCAGTTCTTC
CDR3 protein: CATSDRGGHNEQFF

clone size: many
V gene: TRBV2
D gene: .
J gene: TRBJ1-2
CDR3 DNA: TGTGCCAGCAGTGAAGCGAACACAGCGGCACTCTTC
CDR3 protein: CASSEANTAALF

clone size: few
V gene: TRBV5-5
D gene: .
J gene: TRBJ2-6
CDR3 DNA: TGTGCCAGCAGCTTGAGGGTCTCTGGGGCCAACGTCCTGACTTTC
CDR3 protein: CASSLRVSGANVLTF

clone size: many
V gene: TRBV12-3/TRBV12-4
D gene: .
J gene: TRBJ2-5
CDR3 DNA: TGTGCCAGCAGTCACGTGGGGGGAACTCAAGAGACCCAGTACTTC
CDR3 protein: CASSHVGGTQETQYF

clone size: few
V gene: TRBV7-9
D gene: .
J gene: TRBJ1-2
CDR3 DNA: TGTGCCAGCAGCTTAGTAAAGGGAGCTAACTATGGCTACACCTTC
CDR3 protein: CASSLVKGANYGYTF

clone size: many
V gene: TRBV12-3/TRBV12-4
D gene: .
J gene: TRBJ1-2
CDR3 DNA: TGTGCCAGCAGTTGGCGGACCTACGGGGGCTACACCTTC
CDR3 protein: CASSWRTYGGYTF

clone size: few
V gene: TRBV2
D gene: .
J gene: TRBJ1-1
CDR3 DNA: TGTGCCACGCGACTGGGAAGGGAGGGTGAAGCTTTCTTT
CDR3 protein: CATRLGREGEAFF

clone size: .
V gene: TRBV12-3/TRBV12-4
D gene: TRBD2
J gene: TRBJ2-1
CDR3 DNA: TGTGCCAGCAGTATAGCGGGGCCCGGCGGGGAGCAGTTCTTC
CDR3 protein: CASSIAGPGGEQFF

clone size: many
V gene: TRBV7-9
D gene: TRBD1
J gene: TRBJ2-7
CDR3 DNA: TGTGCCAGCAGCCCCCGACAGGGGGACTACGAGCAGTACTTC
CDR3 protein: CASSPRQGDYEQYF

clone size: many
V gene: TRBV4-1
D gene: TRBD2
J gene: TRBJ2-5
CDR3 DNA: TGCGCCAGCAGCCAAGATATTAGCGGGGGGCTACAAGAGACCCAGTACTTC
CDR3 protein: CASSQDISGGLQETQYF

clone size: many
V gene: TRBV7-8
D gene: .
J gene: TRBJ2-2
CDR3 DNA: TGTGCCAGCAGCTTGTCACTTTTAAACACCGGGGAGCTGTTTTTT
CDR3 protein: CASSLSLLNTGELFF

clone size: .
V gene: TRBV6-5
D gene: .
J gene: TRBJ2-7
CDR3 DNA: TGTGCCAGCAGTTATTTTAACAGATACGAGCAGTACTTC
CDR3 protein: CASSYFNRYEQYF

clone size: many
V gene: TRBV6-5
D gene: .
J gene: TRBJ1-3
CDR3 DNA: TGTGCCAGCAGTTACGGGGGTATGAACACCATATATTTT
CDR3 protein: CASSYGGMNTIYF

clone size: many
V gene: TRBV28
D gene: .
J gene: TRBJ2-5
CDR3 DNA: TGTGCCAGCAGTCAGGTTAAAGAGACCCAGTACTTC
CDR3 protein: CASSQVKETQYF

clone size: few
V gene: TRBV4-3
D gene: .
J gene: TRBJ2-7
CDR3 DNA: TGCGCCAGCAGCCAAGATCGGGGATCCTACGAGCAGTACTTC
CDR3 protein: CASSQDRGSYEQYF

clone size: many
V gene: TRBV30
D gene: .
J gene: TRBJ1-1
CDR3 DNA: TGTGCCTGGAGTGAACTAGGACAGCTGAACACTGAAGCTTTCTTT
CDR3 protein: CAWSELGQLNTEAFF

clone size: many
V gene: TRBV5-4
D gene: TRBD1
J gene: TRBJ1-2
CDR3 DNA: TGTGCCAGCAGCTTGGAGGGGGCCAGAGACTATGGCTACACCTTC
CDR3 protein: CASSLEGARDYGYTF

clone size: .
V gene: TRBV7-2
D gene: TRBD1
J gene: TRBJ2-7
CDR3 DNA: TGTGCCAGCAGCTTCCAGGGGGCGGGCGAGCAGTACTTC
CDR3 protein: CASSFQGAGEQYF

clone size: many
V gene: TRBV20-1
D gene: TRBD2
J gene: TRBJ2-5
CDR3 DNA: TGCAGTGCTAGGACTAGCGGGGCTCAAGAGACCCAGTACTTC
CDR3 protein: CSARTSGAQETQYF

clone size: many
V gene: TRBV18
D gene: .
J gene: TRBJ1-2
CDR3 DNA: TGTGCCAGCTCACCCTCCGGGGGCGGTGGCTACACCTTC
CDR3 protein: CASSPSGGGGYTF

clone size: few
V gene: TRBV19
D gene: .
J gene: TRBJ2-1
CDR3 DNA: TGTGCCAGTAGAAATTCTAGGACAGATGAGCAGTTCTTC
CDR3 protein: CASRNSRTDEQFF

clone size: few
V gene: TRBV30
D gene: TRBD2
J gene: TRBJ2-5
CDR3 DNA: TGTGCCTGGAGTGCGGGAGGGCCGGAGGAGACCCAGTACTTC
CDR3 protein: CAWSAGGPEETQYF

clone size: many
V gene: TRBV6-6
D gene: .
J gene: TRBJ1-5
CDR3 DNA: TGTGCCAGCAGTTACTCGAGTGTTTATAGCAATCAGCCCCAGCATTTT
CDR3 protein: CASSYSSVYSNQPQHF

clone size: many
V gene: TRBV6-2/TRBV6-3
D gene: .
J gene: TRBJ2-5
CDR3 DNA: TGTGCCAGCAGTTCGCCACTGTGGGGGGAAGAGACCCAGTACTTC
CDR3 protein: CASSSPLWGEETQYF

clone size: .
V gene: TRBV10-3
D gene: .
J gene: TRBJ1-6
CDR3 DNA: TGTGCCATCAGTGAGTTGGGGGAGGGCTCACCCCTCCACTTT
CDR3 protein: CAISELGEGSPLHF